These 24 T cell receptor beta chains originate from one sample sequenced in a study of T cell responses to AZD1222 COVID-19 vaccine. Only in-frame clones appear in the TCRdb table, and some are missing; sequencing was by immunoSEQ multiplex PCR. The sample shows some 150,000 clones, roughly 92% of them seen only once. This material consisted of peripheral blood, taken on day 0 of AZD1222 vaccination. Receptors were obtained from an adult in good health.

V is TRBV6-9 and J is TRBJ1-6; D may be TRBD1 (6 bases). The CDR3 is made up of 18 amino acids. Germline V CDR1 and CDR2: MNHGY, SVAAGI. V lost 0 bases to trimming and J lost 0 bases, with 12 bases between them. This CDR3 is CASSYSGTMSSYNSPLHF. In DNA, the CDR3 is TGTGCCAGCAGTTATTCCGGGACAATGAGCTCCTATAATTCACCCCTCCACTTT.

The chain employs TRBV20-1 and TRBJ1-5; no reliable D call. This CDR3 contains 15 residues. Germline lookup yields CDR1 DFQATT and CDR2 SNEGSKA (reference sequence). V lost 3 bases, J lost 6 bases, and 18 bases lay in between. CDR3 in DNA: TGCAGTGCTAGTCAGCAGTCGGCACATGGTCAGCCCCAGCATTTT. Encoded protein: CSASQQSAHGQPQHF.

The chain links TRBV30 to TRBJ2-5; TRBD2 aligns across 14 bases. The length of the CDR3 is 15 residues. Unmatched junction bases numbered 2, after V lost 0 bases and J lost 5 bases. Germline V CDR1 and CDR2: GTSNPN, SVGIG (reference sequence). This chain's CDR3 is CAWSVGLAGAETQYF. In DNA form, the CDR3 reads TGTGCCTGGAGTGTGGGACTAGCGGGAGCTGAGACCCAGTACTTC.

The rearrangement joins TRBV28 to TRBJ1-3; tentative D call: TRBD1 (6 bases). Trimming pared 10 bases from V and 4 bases from J, leaving 17 bases between. Per germline, CDR1 MDHEN and CDR2 SYDVKM. The CDR3 spans 14 residues. CDR3: CAIKGVISGNTIYF. The CDR3 bases are TGTGCCATAAAGGGGGTTATTTCGGGAAACACCATATATTTT. The entire variable domain, with the rest obtained from reference TRBV28 and TRBJ1-3, is as follows: DVKVTQSSRYLVKRTGEKVFLECVQDMDHENMFWYRQDPGLGLRLIYFSYDVKMKEKGDIPEGYSVSREKKERFSLILESASTNQTSMYLCAIKGVISGNTIYFGEGSWLTVV.

The chain couples TRBV19 to TRBJ2-7; TRBD1 matches at 8 bases. This CDR3 contains 11 residues. The trim removed 9 bases at V and 2 bases at J, leaving 0 bases unmatched. The V gene's germline CDR1 is LNHDA and CDR2 SQIVND (reference sequence). The CDR3 sequence is CARQGAYEQYV. CDR3 DNA: TGTGCCAGACAGGGGGCCTACGAGCAGTACGTC.

With regard to this clone: Distinct nucleotide sequences in the sample also encode this CDR3. V is TRBV6-2 or TRBV6-3 and J is TRBJ1-2; D is perhaps TRBD1 (6 bases). From germline, CDR1 is MNHEY and CDR2 SVGEGT. This CDR3 region has 11 residues. The V and J ends lost 5 bases and 8 bases respectively, with 9 bases between them. The CDR3 DNA follows: TGTGCCAGCAGTAACGGGGGCGGCTACACCTTC. It specifies CASSNGGGYTF.

V usage is TRBV5-1 and J usage is TRBJ2-3; D gene ambiguous. Germline values: CDR1 SGHRS, CDR2 YFSETQ. With 5 bases removed from V and 1 base from J, the gap between germline ends came to 8 bases. CDR3 length: 13 amino acids. The CDR3 is CASRAQGTDTQYF. CDR3 nucleotide sequence: TGCGCCAGCAGGGCCCAGGGCACAGATACGCAGTATTTT.

CDR3 nucleotide sequence: TGTGCCAGCAGTTTATTGGCAGGTCTGAACACTGAAGCTTTCTTT. Translating gives CASSLLAGLNTEAFF. The chain has TRBV28 and TRBJ1-1, with D unclear. V shed 1 base and J shed 0 bases, with 9 bases lying between them. The CDR3 is made up of 15 amino acids. Germline values: CDR1 MDHEN, CDR2 SYDVKM. Full variable domain (missing parts from reference TRBV28 and TRBJ1-1): DVKVTQSSRYLVKRTGEKVFLECVQDMDHENMFWYRQDPGLGLRLIYFSYDVKMKEKGDIPEGYSVSREKKERFSLILESASTNQTSMYLCASSLLAGLNTEAFFGQGTRLTVV.

The J gene is TRBJ1-4, the V gene TRBV19; D possibly corresponds to TRBD1 (5 bases). CDR1 is LNHDA, CDR2 SQIVND, per germline (reference sequence). V was clipped by 6 bases and J by 8 bases, with 10 bases between them. This CDR3 has 12 amino acids. In DNA form, the CDR3 reads TGTGCCAGTAGGGGAGGGGTCGAAAAACTGTTTTTT. Translated, it gives CASRGGVEKLFF.

This chain connects TRBV5-1 to TRBJ2-3, with TRBD2 matching over 10 bases. Germline loops: CDR1 SGHRS, CDR2 YFSETQ. V lost 9 bases, J lost 0 bases, and 7 bases stayed unmatched. The CDR3 is 15 amino acids. CDR3 protein: CATSLAGVSTDTQYF. In DNA form, the CDR3 reads TGCGCCACTTCCCTAGCGGGGGTAAGCACAGATACGCAGTATTTT.

J is TRBJ2-1 and V is TRBV7-8; tentatively, D is TRBD1 (6 bases). The germline V gene has CDR1 SGHVS and CDR2 FQNEAQ. The CDR3 consists of 16 residues. The V and J ends lost 6 bases and 3 bases respectively, with 18 bases between them. The CDR3 DNA sequence: TGTGCCAGCAGGCTAAGCCTGCAGGGGTTCTACAATGAGCAGTTCTTC. This gives the protein CASRLSLQGFYNEQFF.

J is TRBJ2-1 and V is TRBV5-5; 10 nucleotides line up with TRBD2. CDR3 length: 14 amino acids. The V gene end was trimmed by 0 bases and the J gene end by 10 bases; junction bases not matched to a gene: 4. Germline lookup yields CDR1 SGHKS and CDR2 YYEKEE (reference sequence). CDR3 loop: CASSLGTSGSEQFF. DNA of the CDR3: TGTGCCAGCAGCTTGGGGACTAGCGGCTCAGAGCAGTTCTTC.

The chain carries TRBV29-1 and TRBJ1-4; 10 nucleotides align to TRBD1. The V gene's germline CDR1 is SQVTM and CDR2 ANQGSEA. With 4 bases clipped from V and 3 bases from J, the junction kept 5 bases outside the gene matches. This CDR3 is 15 amino acids long. CDR3 protein: CSVVDRGQANEKLFF. The CDR3 nucleotides read TGCAGCGTTGTTGACAGGGGGCAAGCTAATGAAAAACTGTTTTTT.

The chain employs TRBV29-1 and TRBJ2-7; 7 bases are a match to TRBD2. Germline V CDR1 and CDR2: SQVTM, ANQGSEA. The CDR3 spans 11 residues. Trimming removed 7 bases from V and 2 bases from J; junction bases left unmatched: 2. CDR3 protein: CSAREAYEQYV. The CDR3 DNA reads TGCAGCGCCCGGGAGGCCTACGAGCAGTACGTC.

This clone was counted a single time. The gene calls are TRBV6-2 or TRBV6-3 and TRBJ2-1, with TRBD2 identical over 10 bases. The V gene end was trimmed by 2 bases and the J gene end by 4 bases; junction bases not matched to a gene: 5. CDR1 and CDR2 from the germline V gene are MNHEY and SVGEGT. This CDR3 is 16 amino acids long. The CDR3 DNA sequence: TGTGCCAGCAGTTACCCTAGCGGGAGCGAATACAATGAGCAGTTCTTC. This translates into CASSYPSGSEYNEQFF.

The CDR3 coding sequence is TGTGCCAGTAGTTCGACAGGGGGGGAAGGTCAGCCCCAGCATTTT. Protein: CASSSTGGEGQPQHF. The rearrangement uses TRBV19 and TRBJ1-5; 9 bases align to TRBD1. V was clipped by 5 bases and J by 6 bases; unmatched bases: 8. Looked up from germline, CDR1 is LNHDA and CDR2 is SQIVND (reference sequence). CDR3 length: 15 amino acids.

This rearrangement joins TRBV18 to TRBJ1-5; D gene ambiguous. V was shortened by 3 bases and J by 3 bases, with 6 bases between the two germline ends. Germline CDR1 is KGHSH and CDR2 is LQKENI. CDR3 length equals 13 residues. The CDR3 DNA follows: TGTGCCAGCTCACCTGCGGACAATCAGCCCCAGCATTTT. It translates to CASSPADNQPQHF.

The gene calls are TRBV6-5 and TRBJ1-6; tentative D call: TRBD1 (6 bases). Deletions cut 5 bases from V and 6 bases from J, with 14 bases between. Germline CDR1 reads MNHEY; CDR2 reads SVGAGI. The CDR3 is 15 amino acids. CDR3 DNA: TGTGCCAGCAGTCCGCCAGGGGTTTCTAATTCACCCCTCCACTTT. As protein: CASSPPGVSNSPLHF.

The DNA for the CDR3 is TGCGCCAGCAGATCGGGACAGGGGGCTTTCGCAGCTTTCTTT. It is translated as CASRSGQGAFAAFF. The chain is built from TRBV5-1 and TRBJ1-1, with 12 bases identical to TRBD1. This CDR3 is 14 amino acids long. Trimming at V came to 5 bases and at J to 10 bases, leaving 9 bases not matched to a gene. CDR1 and CDR2 from the germline V gene are SGHRS and YFSETQ.

J is TRBJ1-2 and V is TRBV28; 7 bases line up with TRBD1. J was trimmed by 0 bases and V by 3 bases; bases with no gene match: 7. CDR3 size: 16 residues. The germline V gene encodes CDR1 MDHEN and CDR2 SYDVKM. The CDR3 region is CASSLTGQLANYGYTF. CDR3 sequence (DNA): TGTGCCAGCAGTTTGACGGGACAGCTAGCTAACTATGGCTACACCTTC.

This clone was seen only a few times. CDR3 coding DNA: TGTGCCAGCAGCTTATCGGGGGAGATATTCACCGGGGAGCTGTTTTTT. Translating it yields CASSLSGEIFTGELFF. The chain uses TRBV11-2 and TRBJ2-2; maybe TRBD2 (6 bases). Germline CDR1 reads SGHAT; CDR2 reads FQNNGV. The ends were cut back, 2 bases at V and 4 bases at J, with 14 bases in the middle. The CDR3 consists of 16 residues.

The V gene is TRBV28, the J gene TRBJ1-5; tentative D call: TRBD1 (5 bases). In germline, CDR1 is MDHEN, CDR2 SYDVKM. Trimming shortened V by 1 base and J by 3 bases, and 10 bases separated the two germline ends. The CDR3 has 15 amino acids. The DNA of the CDR3 is TGTGCCAGCAGTTTATACGGCAGGGTCAATCAGCCCCAGCATTTT. Its translation: CASSLYGRVNQPQHF.

V gene TRBV6-5 combines with J gene TRBJ2-7; TRBD1 aligns across 10 bases. Germline trimming cut 4 bases from V and 2 bases from J; bases unmatched to any gene: 5. The CDR3 sequence is 15 residues long. Germline CDR1 MNHEY, CDR2 SVGAGI. CDR3 amino acids: CASSWWTGGTYEQYV. In DNA form, the CDR3 reads TGTGCCAGCAGTTGGTGGACAGGGGGTACCTACGAGCAGTACGTC.

The V gene is TRBV2, the J gene TRBJ1-2, with D unresolved. The length of the CDR3 is 11 residues. Trimming removed 6 bases from V and 8 bases from J, with 10 bases in between. Germline CDR1 SNHLY, CDR2 FYNNEI. The CDR3 DNA reads as TGTGCCAGCAGGGATCTTAGAGGCTACACCTTC. Its protein is CASRDLRGYTF. Supplemented by reference TRBV2 and TRBJ1-2, the full variable domain reads EPEVTQTPSHQVTQMGQEVILRCVPISNHLYFYWYRQILGQKVEFLVSFYNNEISEKSEIFDDQFSVERPDGSNFTLKIRSTKLEDSAMYFCASRDLRGYTFGSGTRLTVV.